Sequencing of this T cell receptor beta chain was carried out in a study of glioma-infiltrating T cells after dendritic cell vaccination (dated by TCRdb to 2016 to 2017). A note on the overall study: The cohort included around 15 glioblastoma patients drawn from Phase I and II dendritic cell vaccination trials, of whom 9 were newly diagnosed and 6 had recurrent disease. Between the early 2000s and the early 2010s, patients were given autologous tumor lysate-pulsed dendritic cell vaccination. The vaccine consisted of monocyte-derived dendritic cells cultured about 7 days with IL-4 and GM-CSF, then pulsed overnight with autologous tumor lysate. Three intradermal dendritic cell vaccine injections were administered to patients at biweekly intervals in the arm below the axilla. In glioblastoma patients vaccinated with dendritic cells, deep sequencing of TCR beta CDR3 regions served to measure the amount of tumor-infiltrating lymphocytes and to compare repertoires between tumor and blood. Survival after dendritic cell vaccination was correlated with TCR sequencing metrics, such as TIL content and the overlap between tumor and blood repertoires.

The immunoSEQ assay amplified TCRB CDR3 regions from approximately 1.8 micrograms of genomic DNA, or from all available DNA when less than that amount was available. The multiplex PCR relied on 60 forward primers for TCR V beta segments and 13 reverse primers for J beta segments. Synthetic control templates were spiked into each sample at limiting dilution to estimate reads per starting template. Sequencing produced 87 bp reads on the Illumina HiSeq System. In the original analysis: PCR and sequencing errors were removed by a nearest neighbor algorithm that merged closely related sequences. TCR overlap was measured as the percentage of unique tumor TCR beta sequences also present in the same patient's peripheral blood. TCRdb mirrors the immuneACCESS table, restricted to in-frame sequences. Some clones are absent from its copies; in checked studies, under half trace to an unresolved V gene, and the reason for the others is unknown. V and J calls and clone size are given by that table; D and trimming were obtained from the DNA. This sample has tens of thousands of clones in its table, and over 75% of those were observed once. The top ten clonotypes cover 2.1% of the sample.

The meaning of the sample's time point label: after dendritic cell vaccination, including at tumor progression/relapse. To be selected, patients needed enough residual fresh-frozen tumor tissue and more than two years of available survival data. An isocitrate dehydrogenase mutation was not carried by any of the glioblastoma patients, although molecular status was otherwise variable. PBMC were collected before vaccination, two weeks after the third vaccination, and at tumor progression when it occurred. The Qiagen DNeasy Blood extraction Kit was used for extraction of genomic DNA. Study-level results and caveats: The response model built on TCR overlap across three groups was characterized as speculative, with prospective validation still needed. The cohort was small and heterogeneous, few patients had complete blood and tumor sets, and even fewer had initial-recurrent tumor pairs. No direct relationship between TCR clonality and survival was found, suggesting that a diverse polyclonal response may matter. Longer time to progression and overall survival after dendritic cell vaccination were predicted by higher estimated pretreatment TIL content.

The V and J ends are trimmed by 6 bases and 5 bases, leaving 10 bases between them. From its cysteine to its phenylalanine, the CDR3 spans 11 amino acids. Just the 33-base CDR3 DNA is kept, in frame starting at base 1. For CDR1 and CDR2, the germline V gene (reference sequence) lists GTSNPN and SVGIG. Notes on this clone: The target of this receptor is not known. There are no base qualities to consult, and no much larger clone falls within one base.

The rearrangement joined TRBV30 to TRBJ2-5, with TRBD2 tentatively as D gene (5 bases match). The sample in question was blood, obtained after dendritic cell vaccination. This TCR derives from a human donor with glioblastoma. The nucleotide sequence reads TGTGCCTGTGGGAGTGGCGAGACCCAGTACTTC. It translates to CACGSGETQYF. The CDR3 plus the reference TRBV30 and TRBJ2-5 genes for the other parts give the full variable domain: SQTIHQWPATLVQPVGSPLSLECTVEGTSNPNLYWYRQAAGRGLQLLFYSVGIGQISSEVPQNLSASRPQDRQFILSSKKLLLSDSGFYLCACGSGETQYFGPGTRLLVL.